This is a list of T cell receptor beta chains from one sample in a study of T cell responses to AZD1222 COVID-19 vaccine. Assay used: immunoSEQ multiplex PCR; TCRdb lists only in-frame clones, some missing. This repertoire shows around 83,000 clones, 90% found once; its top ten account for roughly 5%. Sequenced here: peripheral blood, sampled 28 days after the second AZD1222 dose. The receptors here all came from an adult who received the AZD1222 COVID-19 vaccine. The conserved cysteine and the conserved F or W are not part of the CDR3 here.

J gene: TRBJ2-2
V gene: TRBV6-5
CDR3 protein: ASTRTQGPGELF

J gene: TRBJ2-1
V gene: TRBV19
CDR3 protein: ASSIVPLGTRFYNEQF

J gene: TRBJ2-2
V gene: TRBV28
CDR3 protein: ASSYDGENTGELF

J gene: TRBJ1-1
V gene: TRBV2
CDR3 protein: ASEGRGPGTEAF

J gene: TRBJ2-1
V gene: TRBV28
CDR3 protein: ASGTYNEQF

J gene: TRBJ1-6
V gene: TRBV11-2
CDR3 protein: ASSLGQVNNSPLH

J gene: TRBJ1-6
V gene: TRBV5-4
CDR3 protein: ASSSGGQRGSPLH

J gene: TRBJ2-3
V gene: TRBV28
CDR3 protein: ASSLGGHASTDTQY

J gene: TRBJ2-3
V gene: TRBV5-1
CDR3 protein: ASSSYGWETDTQY

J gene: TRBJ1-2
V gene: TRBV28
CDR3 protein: ASSLNGDAPSYT

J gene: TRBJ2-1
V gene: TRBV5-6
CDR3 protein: ASSEQGAAYNEQF

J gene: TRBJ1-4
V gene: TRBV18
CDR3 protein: ASSLDRGRNEKLF